The 20 T cell receptor beta chains below come from one sample, sequenced in a study of T cell responses to AZD1222 COVID-19 vaccine. Measured with immunoSEQ multiplex PCR; TCRdb has only the in-frame clones, and not every one. The sample contains roughly 90,000 clones, 80% to 90% of which appear only once. Sequenced material: peripheral blood, taken 28 days after the second AZD1222 dose. These receptors originate from an adult who received the AZD1222 COVID-19 vaccine.

V and J are TRBV7-3 and TRBJ2-2; no firm D call. The V and J ends lost 2 bases and 1 base respectively, with 8 bases between them. The length of the CDR3 is 15 residues. Per the germline V gene, CDR1 is SGHTA and CDR2 is FQGTGA. The CDR3 region has the DNA TGTGCCAGCAGCTTAGGTTTTCAGAACACCGGGGAGCTGTTTTTT. Translation: CASSLGFQNTGELFF.

This chain uses TRBV18 with TRBJ1-1; possible D gene TRBD1, 6 bases. The V gene lost 3 bases and the J gene lost 5 bases, with 19 bases spanning the gap. Germline CDR1 and CDR2: KGHSH and LQKENI. The CDR3 totals 16 residues. CDR3: CASSPQVVGAETEAFF. CDR3 nucleotide sequence: TGTGCCAGCTCACCGCAGGTGGTGGGGGCGGAAACTGAAGCTTTCTTT.

This clone is labeled as medium-sized. The chain is built from TRBV21-1 and TRBJ1-2; the table's TRBD1 call for D was not verified on the DNA. TRBV21-1 is noted as a pseudogene. This CDR3 region has 16 residues. CDR3 sequence (DNA): TGTGCCAGCAGCAAAGCTTCCACATGGTTGAACTATGGCTACACCTTC. Protein: CASSKASTWLNYGYTF.

J is TRBJ1-2 and V is TRBV6-2 or TRBV6-3, with D maybe TRBD1 (6 bases). The V end was cut by 0 bases, the J end by 5 bases, with 7 bases between. Germline-derived CDR1 and CDR2 are MNHEY and SVGEGT. The CDR3 runs to 13 residues. The DNA of the CDR3 is TGTGCCAGCAGTTACTCGCAGGGGTATGGCTACACCTTC. Protein sequence: CASSYSQGYGYTF.

This chain joins TRBV29-1 and TRBJ2-1, with 9 bases fitting TRBD2. Germline assignment: CDR1 SQVTM and CDR2 ANQGSEA. With 7 bases clipped from V and 9 bases from J, the junction kept 7 bases outside the gene matches. The CDR3 is 12 residues long. CDR3 loop: CSGTSELTEQFF. CDR3 DNA: TGCAGCGGGACTAGCGAACTCACTGAGCAGTTCTTC.

The chain has TRBV5-6 and TRBJ1-2; D not resolved. The CDR3 loop spans 14 amino acids. Trimming took 8 bases from V and 2 from J, leaving 16 bases between them. From germline, CDR1 is SGHDT and CDR2 YYEEEE. The CDR3 loop reads CASLDKQINYGYTF. The DNA for the CDR3 is TGTGCCAGTCTAGACAAGCAAATAAACTATGGCTACACCTTC.

The genes are TRBV19 and TRBJ1-6; 7 nucleotides agree with TRBD1. Germline CDR1 reads LNHDA; CDR2 reads SQIVND (reference sequence). The CDR3 sequence is 17 residues long. V shed 4 bases, J shed 5 bases, and the junction held 11 bases outside the gene matches. CDR3 protein: CASSTPPGQRDNSPLHF. CDR3 nucleotide sequence: TGTGCCAGTAGTACCCCGCCGGGACAGAGAGATAATTCACCCCTCCACTTT.

CDR3 in amino acids: CSASQPGKEKLFF. In nucleotides, the CDR3 is TGCAGTGCTAGTCAGCCAGGGAAGGAAAAACTGTTTTTT. The chain links TRBV20-1 to TRBJ1-4; tentative D call: TRBD1 (5 bases). Between the trimmed V and J ends, which lost 3 bases and 8 bases, there was a span of 13 bases. Germline V CDR1 and CDR2: DFQATT, SNEGSKA (reference sequence). The CDR3 consists of 13 residues.

The chain has TRBV7-9 and TRBJ2-5; TRBD2 matches at 12 bases. The CDR3 covers 17 residues. With 6 bases clipped from V and 3 bases from J, the junction kept 11 bases outside the gene matches. The germline V gene encodes CDR1 SEHNR and CDR2 FQNEAQ (reference sequence). The CDR3 bases are TGTGCCAGCAGTTCACCCTTGACTAGCGGGAGCAAAGAGACCCAGTACTTC. It encodes CASSSPLTSGSKETQYF. Together with reference TRBV7-9 and TRBJ2-5, the CDR3 gives the full variable domain: DTGVSQNPRHKITKRGQNVTFRCDPISEHNRLYWYRQTLGQGPEFLTYFQNEAQLEKSRLLSDRFSAERPKGSFSTLEIQRTEQGDSAMYLCASSSPLTSGSKETQYFGPGTRLLVL.

The V call is TRBV6-5, the J call TRBJ1-2; possible D gene TRBD1, 6 bases. Trimming took off 4 bases at V and 4 bases at J, with 19 bases between the two ends. This CDR3 has 16 residues. The germline CDR1 and CDR2 sequences are MNHEY and SVGAGI. In DNA form, the CDR3 reads TGTGCCAGCAGTTTCCGACGGGGGCGGGCGGGCTATGGCTACACCTTC. Its protein product is CASSFRRGRAGYGYTF.

The genes are TRBV5-1 and TRBJ2-3, with D possibly being TRBD2 (5 bases). CDR3 length equals 14 residues. The germline CDR1 and CDR2 sequences are SGHRS and YFSETQ. The V gene lost 5 bases and the J gene lost 6 bases, with 16 bases spanning the gap. CDR3 loop: CASRDGVSLDTQYF. The CDR3, as DNA: TGCGCCAGCAGGGACGGGGTCTCACTCGATACGCAGTATTTT. The whole variable domain, remainder taken from reference TRBV5-1 and TRBJ2-3, is KAGVTQTPRYLIKTRGQQVTLSCSPISGHRSVSWYQQTPGQGLQFLFEYFSETQRNKGNFPGRFSGRQFSNSRSEMNVSTLELGDSALYLCASRDGVSLDTQYFGPGTRLTVL.

The sample holds a few counts of this clone. The chain is built from TRBV29-1 and TRBJ1-1; weak D call: TRBD1 (6 bases). Germline V gene lookup returns CDR1 SQVTM and CDR2 ANQGSEA. V lost 6 bases, J lost 0 bases, and 17 bases lay in between. CDR3 length: 15 amino acids. The CDR3 spells CSVEGGWGMNTEAFF. The CDR3 region has the DNA TGCAGCGTGGAGGGGGGATGGGGCATGAACACTGAAGCTTTCTTT.

This clone has just one count. At the DNA level, this CDR3 is encoded by other sequences in the same sample as well. The chain couples TRBV12-3 or TRBV12-4 to TRBJ2-7; D is unresolved. V was cut by 4 bases and J by 2 bases, with 3 bases left in between. This CDR3 region has 11 residues. CDR3 sequence: CASSSAYEQYF. The CDR3 DNA sequence: TGTGCCAGCAGTTCGGCCTACGAGCAGTACTTC.

This clone was detected a few times. The chain links TRBV7-8 to TRBJ1-1; a weak D match, TRBD1 (5 bases). The CDR3 has 16 amino acids. CDR1 is SGHVS and CDR2 is FQNEAQ in the germline V gene. The germline V and J ends were trimmed by 1 base and 5 bases, with 17 bases remaining between them. CDR3 in DNA: TGTGCCAGCAGCTTAGGAGAGCGGGGCTCTTGGACTGAAGCTTTCTTT. Translated: CASSLGERGSWTEAFF.

This clone is a singleton in its sample. The rearrangement links TRBV7-6 to TRBJ2-5; 8 nucleotides align to TRBD2. V lost 1 base to trimming and J lost 4 bases; unmatched junction nucleotides: 11. CDR3 size: 17 residues. Germline CDR1 and CDR2: SGHVS and FNYEAQ. The CDR3 DNA follows: TGTGCCAGCAGCTTAGGGAGGGAGCGGGAGTATGGAGAGACCCAGTACTTC. This sequence encodes CASSLGREREYGETQYF. The full variable domain, in which reference TRBV7-6 and TRBJ2-5 provide the parts outside the CDR3, is GAGVSQSPRYKVTKRGQDVALRCDPISGHVSLYWYRQALGQGPEFLTYFNYEAQQDKSGLPNDRFSAERPEGSISTLTIQRTEQRDSAMYRCASSLGREREYGETQYFGPGTRLLVL.

The J gene is TRBJ2-2, the V gene TRBV10-2, with D perhaps matching TRBD2 (5 bases). The CDR3 loop spans 12 amino acids. V dropped 9 bases and J dropped 6 bases, with 11 bases sitting between them. In germline, CDR1 is WSHSY, CDR2 SAAADI. CDR3 sequence reads: CASRLSAGELFF. In nucleotides, the CDR3 is TGCGCCAGTCGACTAAGCGCCGGGGAGCTGTTTTTT.

The gene calls are TRBV3-1 (or the pseudogene TRBV3-2) and TRBJ2-7; D uncertain. The germline CDR1 and CDR2 sequences are LGHDT and YNNKEL (reference sequence). This CDR3 contains 14 residues. Trimming took off 4 bases at V and 0 bases at J, with 10 bases between the two ends. The CDR3 DNA sequence: TGTGCCAGCAGCCTCAGTATGGGCTCCTACGAGCAGTACTTC. Its protein is CASSLSMGSYEQYF.

The chain carries TRBV3-1 (or the pseudogene TRBV3-2) and TRBJ2-1, with 11 bases that match TRBD2. The germline CDR1 and CDR2 sequences are LGHDT and YNNKEL (reference sequence). The CDR3 totals 15 residues. Losses at the gene ends were 1 base for V and 10 bases for J; bases not matched to a gene: 6. The CDR3 sequence: CASSQVGTSGVEQFF. The CDR3 region has the DNA TGTGCCAGCAGCCAAGTAGGGACTAGCGGTGTCGAGCAGTTCTTC.

This chain joins TRBV6-5 and TRBJ2-1, with 9 bases that match TRBD1. Germline CDR1 reads MNHEY; CDR2 reads SVGAGI. The CDR3 is made up of 14 amino acids. V shed 7 bases and J 8 bases; nucleotides not matched to a gene: 9. The CDR3, as DNA: TGTGCCAGCAAGCCGGACAGGGGCGCGGATGAGCAGTTCTTC. Translated: CASKPDRGADEQFF.

This clone was picked up a small number of times. CDR3 coding DNA: TGTGCCAGTAGAAAGGTTCAGGGAAGGGGCGAAAAACTGTTTTTT. This sequence encodes CASRKVQGRGEKLFF. The rearrangement uses TRBV19 and TRBJ1-4; possibly TRBD1 for D (5 bases). The CDR3 has 15 residues. CDR1 and CDR2 from the germline V gene are LNHDA and SQIVND (reference sequence). V was trimmed by 6 bases and J by 8 bases, leaving 19 bases between them.